This T cell receptor beta chain was observed in a study of Ad26.COV2.S vaccination and SARS-CoV-2 variants. Whole-study findings and limits: Reportedly, after vaccination the spike-specific CD8+ and CD4+ T cell responses displayed substantial breadth.

Clones were sequenced by immunoSEQ multiplex PCR, and TCRdb holds only the in-frame ones, with some missing. The table has approximately 420,000 clones, roughly nine tenths seen once. Treatment noted: about 20 received Ad26.COV2.S at low or high dose, single or two shots; about 5 received placebo; per-sample allocation not given. Collection of the samples took place on day 63 after the first injection of vaccine or placebo. Donation was by an adult aged 18-55 years who was in Boston. This clone was seen more than once but under ten times. What it binds is unknown. The V and J ends lost 5 bases and 4 bases respectively, with 15 bases between them. The CDR3 covers 15 residues. The germline gives CDR1 SGHTA, CDR2 FQGNSA.

The sequence derives from a person between 18 and 60 years old who received the Ad26.COV2.S COVID-19 vaccine or a placebo. V and J are TRBV7-2 and TRBJ2-1, with a possible D match to TRBD2 (6 bases). The sequencing here drew on peripheral blood, taken in a trial of Ad26.COV2.S vaccine versus placebo. CDR3 in DNA: TGTGCCAGCAGCCGCCCCGCGGGGCGGTACAATGAGCAGTTCTTC. This sequence encodes CASSRPAGRYNEQFF.